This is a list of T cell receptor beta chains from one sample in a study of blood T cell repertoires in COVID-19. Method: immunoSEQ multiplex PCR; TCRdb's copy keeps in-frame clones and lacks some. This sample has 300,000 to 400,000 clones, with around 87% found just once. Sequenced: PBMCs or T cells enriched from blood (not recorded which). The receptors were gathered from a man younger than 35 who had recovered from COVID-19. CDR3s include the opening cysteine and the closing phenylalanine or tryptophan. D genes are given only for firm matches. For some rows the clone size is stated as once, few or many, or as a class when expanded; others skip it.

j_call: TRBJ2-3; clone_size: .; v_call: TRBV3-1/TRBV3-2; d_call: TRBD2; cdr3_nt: TGTGCCAGCAGCCATACTAGCGGGCCTAGCACAGATACGCAGTATTTT; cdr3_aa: CASSHTSGPSTDTQYF
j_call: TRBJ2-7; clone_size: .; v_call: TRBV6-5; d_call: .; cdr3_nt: TGTGCCAGCAGCAAGGAACCGGCGGGCTCCTACGAGCAGTACTTC; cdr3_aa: CASSKEPAGSYEQYF
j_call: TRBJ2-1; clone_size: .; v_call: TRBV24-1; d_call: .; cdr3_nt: TGTGCCACCAGTGATGGAGGGAATGAGCAGTTCTTC; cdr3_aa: CATSDGGNEQFF
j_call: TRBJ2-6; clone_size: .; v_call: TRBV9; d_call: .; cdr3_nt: TGTGCCAGCAGCGTCAAGGTTGCGGGTCTCTCTGGGGCCAACGTCCTGACTTTC; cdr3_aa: CASSVKVAGLSGANVLTF
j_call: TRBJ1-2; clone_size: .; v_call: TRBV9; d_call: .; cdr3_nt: TGTGCCAGCAGCTCCCCAGGGGACTATGGCTACACCTTC; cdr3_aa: CASSSPGDYGYTF
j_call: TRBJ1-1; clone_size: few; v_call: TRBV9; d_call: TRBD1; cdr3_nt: TGTGCCAGCAGGCCGGGACAGGGTCTGGACACTGAAGCTTTCTTT; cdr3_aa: CASRPGQGLDTEAFF
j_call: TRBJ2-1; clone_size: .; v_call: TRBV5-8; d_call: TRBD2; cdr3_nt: TGTGCCAGCAGCTTGGGTGGACTAGCGGGTCTAAATGAGCAGTTCTTC; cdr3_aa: CASSLGGLAGLNEQFF
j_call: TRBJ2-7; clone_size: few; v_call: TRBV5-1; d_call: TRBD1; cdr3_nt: TGCGCCAGCAGCTGGATGGACAGGTTCTACGAGCAGTACTTC; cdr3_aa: CASSWMDRFYEQYF
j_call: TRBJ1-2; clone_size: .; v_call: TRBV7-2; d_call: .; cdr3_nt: TGTGCCAGCAGCTTAGGGCCAGACTATGGCTACACCTTC; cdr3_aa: CASSLGPDYGYTF
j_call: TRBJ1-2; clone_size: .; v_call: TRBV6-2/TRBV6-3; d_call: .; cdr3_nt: TGTGCCAGCAGTTACCCCGGGACTGCCGTCTATGGCTACACCTTC; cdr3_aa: CASSYPGTAVYGYTF
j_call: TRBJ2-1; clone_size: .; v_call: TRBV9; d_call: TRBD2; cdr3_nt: TGTGCCAGCAGCGCCAAGCGGGACTCCTACAATGAGCAGTTCTTC; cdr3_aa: CASSAKRDSYNEQFF
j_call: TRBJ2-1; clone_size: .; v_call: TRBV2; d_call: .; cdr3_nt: TGTGCCAGCAGTGTTCTCCCGGAGGGGAATGAGCAGTTCTTC; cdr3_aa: CASSVLPEGNEQFF
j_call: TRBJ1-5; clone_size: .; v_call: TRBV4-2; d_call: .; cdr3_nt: TGTGCCAGCAGCCAAGGGGCAGGGAGCAATCAGCCCCAGCATTTT; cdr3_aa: CASSQGAGSNQPQHF
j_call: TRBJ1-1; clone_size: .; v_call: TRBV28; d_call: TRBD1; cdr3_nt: TGTGCCACTGGAGGGGGCGCGGGCACTGAAGCTTTCTTT; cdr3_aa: CATGGGAGTEAFF
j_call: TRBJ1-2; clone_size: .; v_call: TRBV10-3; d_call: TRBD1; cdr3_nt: TGTGCCATCAGTGACTCCGGACAGGGGTCTGGCTACACCTTC; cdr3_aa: CAISDSGQGSGYTF
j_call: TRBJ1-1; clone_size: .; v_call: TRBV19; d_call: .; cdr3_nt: TGTGCCAGTAGTATAGTTGGCAGGGTGGGGACTGAAGCTTTCTTT; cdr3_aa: CASSIVGRVGTEAFF
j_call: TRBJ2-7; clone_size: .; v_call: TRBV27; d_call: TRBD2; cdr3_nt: TGTGCCAGCAGTCCCCGTGGAGCGGGAGAAATTGGCGAGCAGTACTTC; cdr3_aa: CASSPRGAGEIGEQYF